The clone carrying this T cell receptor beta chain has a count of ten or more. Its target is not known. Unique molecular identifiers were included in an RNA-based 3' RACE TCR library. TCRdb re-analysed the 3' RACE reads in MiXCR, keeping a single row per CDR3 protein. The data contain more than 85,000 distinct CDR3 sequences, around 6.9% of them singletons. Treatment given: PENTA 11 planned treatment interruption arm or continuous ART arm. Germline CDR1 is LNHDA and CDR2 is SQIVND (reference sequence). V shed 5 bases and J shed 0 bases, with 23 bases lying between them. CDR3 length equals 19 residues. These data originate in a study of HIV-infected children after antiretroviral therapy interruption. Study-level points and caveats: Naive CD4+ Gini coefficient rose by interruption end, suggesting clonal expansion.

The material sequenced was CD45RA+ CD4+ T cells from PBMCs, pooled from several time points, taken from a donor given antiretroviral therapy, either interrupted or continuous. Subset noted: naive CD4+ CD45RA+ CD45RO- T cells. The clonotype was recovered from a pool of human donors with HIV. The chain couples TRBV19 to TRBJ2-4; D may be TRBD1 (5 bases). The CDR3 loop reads CASSRARAAADLAKNIQYF. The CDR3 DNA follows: TGTGCCAGTAGTCGCGCCAGGGCCGCGGCGGATCTAGCCAAAAACATTCAGTACTTC.